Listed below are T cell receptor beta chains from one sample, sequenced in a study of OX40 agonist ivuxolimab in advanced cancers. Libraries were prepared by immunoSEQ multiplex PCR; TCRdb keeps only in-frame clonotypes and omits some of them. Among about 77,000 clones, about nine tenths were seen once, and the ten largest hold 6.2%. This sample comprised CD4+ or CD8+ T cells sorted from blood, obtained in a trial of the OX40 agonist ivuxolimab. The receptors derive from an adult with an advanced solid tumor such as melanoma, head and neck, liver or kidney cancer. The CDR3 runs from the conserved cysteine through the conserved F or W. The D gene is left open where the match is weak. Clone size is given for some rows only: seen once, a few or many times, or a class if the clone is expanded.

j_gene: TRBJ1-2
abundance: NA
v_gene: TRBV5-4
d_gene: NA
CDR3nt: TGTGCCAGCAGCTTCGGTTCCGCCATCCGGGTGCATGGCTACACCTTC
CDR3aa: CASSFGSAIRVHGYTF

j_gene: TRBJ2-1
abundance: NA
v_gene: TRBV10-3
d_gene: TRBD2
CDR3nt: TGTGCCATCAGTGACCCGACTAGCGGGAGGTCCGATGAGCAGTTCTTC
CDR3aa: CAISDPTSGRSDEQFF

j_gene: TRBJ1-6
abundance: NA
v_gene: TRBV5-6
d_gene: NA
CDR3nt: TGTGCCAGCAGCCCATCAGCAGGGGTACCGGGGAATTCACCCCTCCACTTT
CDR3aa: CASSPSAGVPGNSPLHF

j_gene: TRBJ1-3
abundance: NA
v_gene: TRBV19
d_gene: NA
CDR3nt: TGTGCCAGTAGTCCCCAAGGAAACACCATATATTTT
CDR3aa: CASSPQGNTIYF

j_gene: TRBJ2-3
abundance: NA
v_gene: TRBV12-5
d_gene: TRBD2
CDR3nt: TGTGCTAGTGGTTTGGTACAACGGAGTGGTCCGGGACTAGCGTTTGACACAGATACGCAGTATTTT
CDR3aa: CASGLVQRSGPGLAFDTDTQYF

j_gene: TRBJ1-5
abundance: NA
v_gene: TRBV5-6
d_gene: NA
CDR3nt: TGTGCCAGCAGCTTGGGGGTCGGGGCCCCCCAGCATTTT
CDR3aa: CASSLGVGAPQHF

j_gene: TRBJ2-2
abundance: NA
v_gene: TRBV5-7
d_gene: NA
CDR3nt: TGTGCCAGCAACTTGAGCCCGGAGACTAGACACCACACCGGGGAGCTGTTTTTT
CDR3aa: CASNLSPETRHHTGELFF

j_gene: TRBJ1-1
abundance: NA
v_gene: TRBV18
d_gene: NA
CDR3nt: TGTGCCAGCTCACCGGGTCTCCAGTTTTTGACTGAAGCTTTCTTT
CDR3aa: CASSPGLQFLTEAFF

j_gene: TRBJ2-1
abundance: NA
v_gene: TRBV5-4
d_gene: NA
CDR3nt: TGTGCCAGCAACCACGCCAACAAGGCCCGAAAACCCAATGAGCAGTTCTTC
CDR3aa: CASNHANKARKPNEQFF

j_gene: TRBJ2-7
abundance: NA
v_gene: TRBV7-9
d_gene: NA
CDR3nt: TGTGCCAGCAGCTTACTCCGGGGGAACTACGAGCAGTACTTC
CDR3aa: CASSLLRGNYEQYF

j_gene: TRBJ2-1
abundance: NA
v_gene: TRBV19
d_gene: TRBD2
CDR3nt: TGTGCCAGTAGTTCTTCGGGACTAGCGGGGTACAATGAGCAGTTCTTC
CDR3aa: CASSSSGLAGYNEQFF

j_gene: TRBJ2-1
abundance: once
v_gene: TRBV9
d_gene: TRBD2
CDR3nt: TGTGCCAGCAGCGTATCAAGCGGGGGGCCGAATGAGCAGTTCTTC
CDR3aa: CASSVSSGGPNEQFF

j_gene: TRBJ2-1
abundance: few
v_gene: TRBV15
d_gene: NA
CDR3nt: TGTGCCACCAGCAGACTAGCTGAGCAGTTCTTC
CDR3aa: CATSRLAEQFF

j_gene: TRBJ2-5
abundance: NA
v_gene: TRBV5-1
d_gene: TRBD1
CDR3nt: TGCGCCAGCAGCCCCGACAGGGGCGCGGAAGAGACCCAGTACTTC
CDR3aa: CASSPDRGAEETQYF

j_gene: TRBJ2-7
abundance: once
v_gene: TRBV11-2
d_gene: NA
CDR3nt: TGTGCCAGCAGGTCTGGGTCGGAGCAGTACTTC
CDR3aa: CASRSGSEQYF

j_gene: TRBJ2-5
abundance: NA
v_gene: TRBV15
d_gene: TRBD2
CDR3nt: TGTGCCACCAGCAAATTAGCGGGGGGCCGGGAGACCCAGTACTTC
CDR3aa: CATSKLAGGRETQYF

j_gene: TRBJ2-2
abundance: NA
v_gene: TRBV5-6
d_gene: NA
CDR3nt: TGTGCCAGCACCAAGGACAGATACACCGGGGAGCTGTTTTTT
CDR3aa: CASTKDRYTGELFF

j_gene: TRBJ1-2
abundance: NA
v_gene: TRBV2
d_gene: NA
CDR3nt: TGTGCCAGGGACGCGGCCGGGGACAACTATGGCTACACCTTC
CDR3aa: CARDAAGDNYGYTF

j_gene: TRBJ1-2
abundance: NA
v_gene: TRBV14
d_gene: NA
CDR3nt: TGTGCCAGCAGCCACCACGGGGGAGTCGGCTATGGCTACACCTTC
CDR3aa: CASSHHGGVGYGYTF

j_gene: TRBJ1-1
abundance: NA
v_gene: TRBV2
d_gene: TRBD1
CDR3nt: TGTGCCAGCACGGCAGGGGGCACTGAAGCTTTCTTT
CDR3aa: CASTAGGTEAFF

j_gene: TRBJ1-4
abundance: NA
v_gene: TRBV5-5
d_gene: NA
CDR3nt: TGTGCCAGCAGCCACGCGGGAGGGGCGGCTAATGAAAAACTGTTTTTT
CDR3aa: CASSHAGGAANEKLFF

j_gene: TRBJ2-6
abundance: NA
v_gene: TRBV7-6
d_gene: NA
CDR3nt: TGTGCCAGCAGCCCCAGGGCGGGGGCCAACGTCCTGACTTTC
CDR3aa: CASSPRAGANVLTF

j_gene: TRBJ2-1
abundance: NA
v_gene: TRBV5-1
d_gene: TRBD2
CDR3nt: TGCGCCAGCAGCCGGACTAGCGGTACCTACAATGAGCAGTTCTTC
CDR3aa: CASSRTSGTYNEQFF

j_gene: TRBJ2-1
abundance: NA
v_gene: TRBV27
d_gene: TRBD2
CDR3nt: TGTGCCAGCAGACGGAGCGGGAGAGAGAGGGTGGAGCAGTTCTTC
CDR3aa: CASRRSGRERVEQFF

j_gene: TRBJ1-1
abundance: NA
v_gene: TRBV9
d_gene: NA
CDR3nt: TGTGCCAGCAGCGTAGAACCCTTGAACACTGAAGCTTTCTTT
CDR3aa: CASSVEPLNTEAFF

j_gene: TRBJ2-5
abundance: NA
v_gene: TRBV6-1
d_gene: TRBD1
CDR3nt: TGTGCCAGCAGGAGACAGGGGGGAAAGACCCAGTACTTC
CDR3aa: CASRRQGGKTQYF

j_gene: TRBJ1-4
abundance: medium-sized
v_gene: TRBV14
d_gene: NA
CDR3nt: TGTGCCAGCAGCCAAGGGCCAGAAAAACTGTTTTTT
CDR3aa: CASSQGPEKLFF

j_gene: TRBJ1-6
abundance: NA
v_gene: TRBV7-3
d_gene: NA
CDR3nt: TGTGCCAGCAGCCGTTGGGGGCAACCACCCCTCCACTTT
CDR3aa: CASSRWGQPPLHF

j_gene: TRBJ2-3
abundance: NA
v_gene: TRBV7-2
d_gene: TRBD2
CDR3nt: TGTGCCAGCAGCCCCGGACTAGCGATAGATACGCAGTATTTT
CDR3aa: CASSPGLAIDTQYF

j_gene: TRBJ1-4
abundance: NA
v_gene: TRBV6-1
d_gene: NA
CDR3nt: TGTGCCAGCAGTGAGCGGAGGGGGTCCAATGAAAAACTGTTTTTT
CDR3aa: CASSERRGSNEKLFF

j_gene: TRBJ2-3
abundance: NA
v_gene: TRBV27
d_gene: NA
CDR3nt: TGTGCCAGCAGTTTAAGGCAGGCAGATACGCAGTATTTT
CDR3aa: CASSLRQADTQYF

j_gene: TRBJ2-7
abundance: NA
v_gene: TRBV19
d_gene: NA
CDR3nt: TGTGCCAGTAGTACGAGCGGTACCTACGAGCAGTACTTC
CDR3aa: CASSTSGTYEQYF

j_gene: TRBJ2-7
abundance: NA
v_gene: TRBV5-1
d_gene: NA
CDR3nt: TGCGCCAGCAGAGGCCGGAGAGACGAGCAGTACTTC
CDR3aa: CASRGRRDEQYF

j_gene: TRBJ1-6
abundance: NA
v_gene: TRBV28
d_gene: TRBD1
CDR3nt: TGTGCCAGCAGTTTTTATCGGACAGGGCATTCACCCCTCCACTTT
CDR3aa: CASSFYRTGHSPLHF

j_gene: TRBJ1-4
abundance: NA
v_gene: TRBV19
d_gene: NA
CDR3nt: TGTGCCAGTAGTATCCAGGGGCTGTATAATGAAAAACTGTTTTTT
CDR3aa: CASSIQGLYNEKLFF

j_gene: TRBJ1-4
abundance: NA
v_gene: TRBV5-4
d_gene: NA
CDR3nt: TGTGCCAGCGGGAAGAATAATGAAAAACTGTTTTTT
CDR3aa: CASGKNNEKLFF

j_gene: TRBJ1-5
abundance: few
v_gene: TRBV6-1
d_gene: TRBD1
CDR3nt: TGTGCCAGCAGCGGGACAGGCAATCAGCCCCAGCATTTT
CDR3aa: CASSGTGNQPQHF

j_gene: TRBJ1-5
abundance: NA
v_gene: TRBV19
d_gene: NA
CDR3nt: TGTGCCAGTAGTACTGTGGGCGGGCCTGAGCCCCAGCATTTT
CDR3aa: CASSTVGGPEPQHF

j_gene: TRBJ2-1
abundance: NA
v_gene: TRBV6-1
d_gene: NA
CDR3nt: TGTGCCAGCAGTGAAGTCCTGGGCTCCTACAATGAGCAGTTCTTC
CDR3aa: CASSEVLGSYNEQFF